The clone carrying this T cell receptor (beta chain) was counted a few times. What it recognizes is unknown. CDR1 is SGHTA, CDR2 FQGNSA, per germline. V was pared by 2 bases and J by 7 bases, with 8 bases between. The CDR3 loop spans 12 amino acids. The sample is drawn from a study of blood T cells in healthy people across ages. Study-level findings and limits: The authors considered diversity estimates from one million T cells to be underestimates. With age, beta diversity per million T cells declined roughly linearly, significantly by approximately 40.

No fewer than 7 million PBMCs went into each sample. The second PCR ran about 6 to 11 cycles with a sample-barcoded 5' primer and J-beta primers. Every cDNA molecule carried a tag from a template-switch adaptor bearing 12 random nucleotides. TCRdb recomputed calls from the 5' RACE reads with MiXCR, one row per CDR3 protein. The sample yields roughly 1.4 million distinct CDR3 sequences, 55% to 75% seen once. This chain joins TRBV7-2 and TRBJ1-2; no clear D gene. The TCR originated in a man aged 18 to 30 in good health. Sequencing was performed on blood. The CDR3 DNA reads TGTGCCAGCAGCTTAATCGGGCGTGGCTACACCTTC. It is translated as CASSLIGRGYTF.